What follows are 27 T cell receptor beta chains derived from one specimen sequenced in a study of CD8+ T cells in alopecia areata. RNA extraction and reverse transcription yielded cDNA as sequencing template. The method was immunoSEQ multiplex PCR; TCRdb's version includes in-frame clones alone and lacks a portion of them. The record shows some 120,000 clones for this sample, with no singletons present. Sequenced sample: lesional skin. The receptors originated from a C3H/HeJ mouse with alopecia areata. The MHC haplotype recorded for the strain is H2-k.

This clone was found a few times. Genes and germline are mouse. The DNA read from the CDR3 is TGTGCCAGCAGTATGAGGCTGGGGGGGTAT. Amino acid sequence: CASSMRLGGY. The complete CDR3 sequence is CASSMRLGGYEQYF. V is TRBV19 and J is TRBJ2-7; 9 positions match TRBD2. The CDR3 end is not reached by the read, which stops 4 residues before it; the germline J gene fills it in. Germline V CDR1 and CDR2: FNHDT, SITEND (reference sequence). The CDR3 extends over 14 amino acids.

This clone was detected ten times or more. Gene labels here are mouse ones. The CDR3 end falls 4 residues outside the read, so it is completed with the germline J gene. The V call is TRBV13-3, the J call TRBJ2-7; no clear D gene. The CDR3 has 13 residues. The germline V gene has CDR1 NNHDY and CDR2 SYVADS. CDR3 amino acids: CASRPQKNYEQYF. The covered CDR3 bases are TGTGCCAGCAGGCCTCAGAAAAATTAT.

A note on this clone: Gene and germline names: mouse. The sequenced fragment ends 4 residues before the CDR3 boundary, so the rest is inferred from the germline J gene. V gene TRBV19 combines with J gene TRBJ2-3, with TRBD1 matching over 7 bases. Germline V gene lookup returns CDR1 FNHDT and CDR2 SITEND (reference sequence). The CDR3 length is 15 residues. V trimming: 4 bases; J trimming: 3 bases; junction bases outside the gene matches: 8. The CDR3 bases that were read are TGTGCCAGCAGTCCCTACAGGGGACGAGCAGAA. Encoded protein: CASSPYRGRAE. In full, the CDR3 is CASSPYRGRAETLYF.

Regarding this clone: Mouse germline and gene names are used. The read falls 4 residues short of the CDR3 end, and the missing part is taken from the germline J gene. The chain is built from TRBV14 and TRBJ2-5, with D tentatively TRBD2 (6 bases). This CDR3 is 13 amino acids long. V shed 3 bases and J shed 1 base, with 6 bases lying between them. Germline V gene data show CDR1 as SGHDT and CDR2 as FRDEAV. Incomplete CDR3 DNA: TGTGCCAGCAGTTGGGGGGACCAAGAC. The encoded protein is CASSWGDQD. The CDR3 as a whole reads CASSWGDQDTQYF.

Of note for this clone: Any gene name here is a mouse gene name. The CDR3 extends 4 residues past the end of the read, so its final part is completed from the germline J gene. The chain joins TRBV13-1 to TRBJ2-3; tentatively, D is TRBD1 (6 bases). The CDR3 extends over 15 amino acids. CDR1 is NSHNY, CDR2 SYGAGN, per germline. Trimming removed 0 bases from V and 1 base from J, with 9 bases in between. This CDR3 reads CASSDAHRGAETLYF. The DNA read from the CDR3 is TGTGCCAGCAGTGATGCACACAGGGGTGCAGAA.

This clone was seen a handful of times. Mouse gene names apply. With the read ending 4 residues before the CDR3 end, the germline J gene is used to fill in that end. V is TRBV13-3 and J is TRBJ1-1; 10 bases line up with TRBD1. CDR1 and CDR2 from the germline V gene are NNHDY and SYVADS. V shed 3 bases, J shed 1 base, and the junction held 12 bases outside the gene matches. The CDR3 covers 18 residues. The CDR3 here is CASSGRGQGFEGNTEVFF. The CDR3 DNA, read in part, is TGTGCCAGCAGTGGGAGGGGACAGGGGTTTGAAGGAAACACA.

This clone showed up just a few times. Gene names refer to mouse genes. CDR3 DNA, as far as it was read: TGTGCCAGCAGTCTGACAGGGAGAGAGGACACA. As protein: CASSLTGREDT. The entire CDR3 protein reads CASSLTGREDTEVFF. This chain uses TRBV13-3 with TRBJ1-1; 7 bases fit TRBD1. The read finishes 4 residues shy of the CDR3 end, and the germline J gene is used to complete it. This CDR3 has 15 amino acids. V shed 4 bases and J 3 bases; nucleotides not matched to a gene: 9. Per germline, CDR1 NNHDY and CDR2 SYVADS.

This clone turned up a few times. The gene names given are mouse names. From the germline J gene comes the end of the CDR3, since the read stops 4 residues before it. This chain uses TRBV1 with TRBJ2-5, with 11 bases aligning to TRBD2. This CDR3 spans 17 amino acids. Germline CDR1 reads NSQYPW; CDR2 reads LRSPGD (reference sequence). The ends lost 3 bases at V and 1 base at J; junction bases unmatched: 6. CDR3 protein: CTCSATPGLGDQDTQYF. The part of the CDR3 DNA that was read is TGCACCTGCAGTGCCACTCCGGGACTGGGGGACCAAGAC.

This clone was picked up a small number of times. Genes here carry mouse names. The read halts 4 residues ahead of the CDR3 end, with the missing end drawn from the germline J gene. The gene calls are TRBV1 and TRBJ2-3; perhaps TRBD1 as D (5 bases). Germline-derived CDR1 and CDR2 are NSQYPW and LRSPGD (reference sequence). The CDR3 has 13 residues. CDR3 bases read: TGCACCTGCAGTGCCAGGGATGGAGAA. This translates into CTCSARDGE. The whole CDR3 region reads CTCSARDGETLYF.

With respect to this clone: Gene labels here are mouse ones. The CDR3 is cut off 4 residues early in the read; its end comes from the germline J gene. V gene TRBV13-3 combines with J gene TRBJ2-7; 7 nucleotides line up with TRBD1. The CDR3 is 14 amino acids. CDR1 and CDR2 (germline): NNHDY, SYVADS. V was pared by 4 bases and J by 0 bases, with 4 bases of the junction left unmatched. The CDR3 DNA, read in part, is TGTGCCAGCAGTCTCAGACAGGGCTCCTAT. Translation gives CASSLRQGSY. The whole CDR3 reads CASSLRQGSYEQYF.

This clone occurred a few times. Gene names and germline match the mouse. Read sequence stops 4 residues before the CDR3 end, and the germline J gene provides the missing end. The rearrangement joins TRBV19 to TRBJ2-7; 7 bases align to TRBD1. The CDR3 is 14 amino acids. CDR1 FNHDT and CDR2 SITEND come from the germline V gene (reference sequence). The CDR3 bases that were read are TGTGCCAGCAGTATGAGGACAGGAGGATAT. Its translation: CASSMRTGGY. The whole CDR3 protein is CASSMRTGGYEQYF.

This clone came up a few times. TCRdb's protein and the translated DNA diverge at residue 12; the protein reported here is the translation of the DNA. Mouse gene names and germline throughout. The CDR3 extends 3 residues past the end of the read, so its final part is completed from the germline J gene. This chain connects TRBV1 to TRBJ1-6; 9 bases agree with TRBD1. TRBJ1-6 falls under the ORF class, with uncertain function. The V segment lost 0 bases and the J segment 11 bases; nucleotides outside the gene matches: 5. Germline V lookup: CDR1 NSQYPW, CDR2 LRSPGD (reference sequence). CDR3 length: 15 amino acids. Here the CDR3 reads CTCSADSDRGPPLYF. CDR3 DNA (partial): TGCACCTGCAGTGCAGACTCGGACAGGGGTCCGCCC.

The table lists this clone with a few counts. Each gene name is a mouse one. The CDR3 extends 4 residues past the end of the read, so its final part is completed from the germline J gene. The chain links TRBV1 to TRBJ1-4; maybe TRBD1 (6 bases). In germline, CDR1 is NSQYPW, CDR2 LRSPGD (reference sequence). Trimming took off 0 bases at V and 0 bases at J, with 11 bases between the two ends. This CDR3 has 17 amino acids. CDR3 DNA, as far as it was read: TGCACCTGCAGTGCAGATCGTGGGACAATTTCCAACGAA. This encodes CTCSADRGTISNE. The full CDR3 protein reads CTCSADRGTISNERLFF.

This clone was seen only a few times. The TCRdb protein and the DNA translation do not line up at residue 11; the protein shown here was made by translating the DNA. Mouse germline and gene names are used. The read finishes 3 residues shy of the CDR3 end, and the germline J gene is used to complete it. The chain uses TRBV19 and TRBJ1-6, with 9 positions matching TRBD1. TRBJ1-6 is an open reading frame, and its role is uncertain. Germline lookup yields CDR1 FNHDT and CDR2 SITEND (reference sequence). With 8 bases clipped from V and 1 base from J, the junction kept 1 base outside the gene matches. This CDR3 comprises 14 residues. Incomplete CDR3 DNA: TGTGCCAGGACAGGGGGGTCCTATAATTCGCCC. As protein: CARTGGSYNSP. The whole CDR3 protein reads CARTGGSYNSPLYF.

In the case of this clone: The genes and germline here are from mouse. The CDR3 is cut off 4 residues early in the read; its end comes from the germline J gene. The rearrangement joins TRBV13-1 to TRBJ1-1; TRBD1 matches at 11 bases. Germline V gene data show CDR1 as NSHNY and CDR2 as SYGAGN. J lost 4 bases, V lost 2 bases, and 4 bases had no gene match. The CDR3 extends over 15 amino acids. CDR3: CASSERTGGVTEVFF. CDR3 bases read: TGTGCCAGCAGTGAGAGGACAGGGGGCGTCACA.

This clone was observed many times. Gene names follow the mouse nomenclature. The CDR3 end falls 4 residues outside the read, so it is completed with the germline J gene. V and J are TRBV13-3 and TRBJ1-1; TRBD1 might be the D (5 bases). This CDR3 spans 13 amino acids. Looked up from germline, CDR1 is NNHDY and CDR2 is SYVADS. Trimming removed 4 bases at V and 4 bases at J, with 11 bases between. Incomplete CDR3 DNA: TGTGCCAGCAGTCGCAGGGAGCTCACA. Its translation is CASSRRELT. The complete CDR3 protein is CASSRRELTEVFF.

This clone was recorded at least ten times. Mouse gene names apply. The read falls 4 residues short of the CDR3 end, and the missing part is taken from the germline J gene. The chain couples TRBV13-3 to TRBJ2-3; the match to TRBD2 covers 10 bases. The CDR3 is 17 amino acids. J lost 0 bases, V lost 1 base, and 5 bases had no gene match. Germline CDR1 is NNHDY and CDR2 is SYVADS. This CDR3 is CASSDFLGGPSAETLYF. CDR3 DNA, as far as it was read: TGTGCCAGCAGTGATTTCCTGGGGGGGCCTAGTGCAGAA.

As regards this clone: Mouse gene names apply. The CDR3 end lies 4 residues beyond the end of the read and is filled in from the germline J gene. The V call is TRBV19, the J call TRBJ2-7, with 9 bases lining up with TRBD2. With 1 base clipped from V and 0 bases from J, the junction kept 5 bases outside the gene matches. Germline V CDR1 and CDR2: FNHDT, SITEND (reference sequence). The CDR3 is made up of 16 amino acids. The sequenced part of the CDR3 DNA is TGTGCCAGCAGTATAACGCTGGGGGGGAGCTCCTAT. It translates to CASSITLGGSSY. The complete CDR3 protein is CASSITLGGSSYEQYF.

This clone came up a few times. Gene names denote mouse genes. Read sequence stops 4 residues before the CDR3 end, and the germline J gene provides the missing end. The J gene is TRBJ2-1, the V gene TRBV13-3; tentative D call: TRBD1 (6 bases). Between the trimmed V and J ends, which lost 6 bases and 3 bases, there was a span of 13 bases. Germline V gene lookup returns CDR1 NNHDY and CDR2 SYVADS. The length of the CDR3 is 14 residues. The CDR3 loop is CASKSTGFYAEQFF. The part of the CDR3 DNA that was read is TGTGCCAGCAAATCGACAGGATTCTATGCT.

This clone was detected only a few times. Gene names and germline match the mouse. The CDR3 end falls 4 residues outside the read, so it is completed with the germline J gene. The chain combines TRBV13-3 with TRBJ2-5; D might be TRBD2 (6 bases). The germline V and J ends were trimmed by 5 bases and 0 bases, with 13 bases remaining between them. Germline CDR1 reads NNHDY; CDR2 reads SYVADS. The CDR3 runs to 15 residues. The CDR3 sequence is CASRSGAGNQDTQYF. The sequenced CDR3 bases are TGTGCCAGCAGATCTGGGGCCGGTAACCAAGAC.

This clone has a handful of counts. The genes are named according to mouse. The CDR3 end lies 4 residues beyond the end of the read and is filled in from the germline J gene. The chain combines TRBV13-1 with TRBJ2-7, with TRBD1 identical over 7 bases. There are 14 residues in the CDR3. The V gene's germline CDR1 is NSHNY and CDR2 SYGAGN. The CDR3 region is CASSDDRGDYEQYF. CDR3 bases read: TGTGCCAGCAGTGATGACAGGGGTGATTAT.

This clone was detected a few times. The genes are named according to mouse. The CDR3 end lies 4 residues beyond the end of the read and is filled in from the germline J gene. This chain connects TRBV13-1 to TRBJ1-1; D ambiguous. The CDR3 has 12 residues. CDR1 is NSHNY and CDR2 is SYGAGN in the germline V gene. The sequenced part of the CDR3 DNA is TGTGCCAGCAGTGATCACCCTGCA. Translated: CASSDHPA. The whole CDR3 sequence is CASSDHPAEVFF.

This clone turned up a few times. Gene and germline names: mouse. Read sequence stops 4 residues before the CDR3 end, and the germline J gene provides the missing end. This chain links TRBV1 with TRBJ1-1, with D perhaps matching TRBD1 (6 bases). The V end was cut by 6 bases, the J end by 3 bases, with 11 bases between. Germline V gene sequence: CDR1 NSQYPW, CDR2 LRSPGD (reference sequence). The CDR3 has 13 residues. The sequenced part of the CDR3 DNA is TGCACCTGCAGAGAGACAGGTTACACA. Translated, it gives CTCRETGYT. The CDR3 reads in full as CTCRETGYTEVFF.

About this clone: Mouse germline and gene names are used. The CDR3 end lies 4 residues beyond the end of the read and is filled in from the germline J gene. This chain connects TRBV13-3 to TRBJ2-2, with D possibly being TRBD1 (5 bases). The CDR3 extends over 15 amino acids. V lost 5 bases and J lost 0, with 11 bases in between. Germline CDR1 NNHDY, CDR2 SYVADS. CDR3 DNA, as far as it was read: TGTGCCAGCAGGTTGGACATCTCAAACACCGGG. It codes for CASRLDISNTG. The entire CDR3 is CASRLDISNTGQLYF.

This clone was seen a few times. Mouse names are used for the genes. The read comes to an end 4 residues before the CDR3 does, leaving the germline J gene to fill in the end. The chain has TRBV19 and TRBJ2-7; D is undetermined. This CDR3 has 14 residues. Trimming shortened V by 3 bases and J by 0 bases, and 10 bases separated the two germline ends. Germline loops: CDR1 FNHDT, CDR2 SITEND (reference sequence). CDR3 amino acids: CASSTASSSYEQYF. Partial CDR3 DNA: TGTGCCAGCAGTACAGCATCAAGCTCCTAT.

For this clone: Gene names and germline match the mouse. The read ends 4 residues early relative to the CDR3; the germline J gene fills the gap. The chain has TRBV19 and TRBJ2-7, with 7 nucleotides matching TRBD1. The J segment lost 0 bases and the V segment lost 4 bases, leaving 4 bases of the junction unmatched. Germline loops: CDR1 FNHDT, CDR2 SITEND (reference sequence). This CDR3 has 14 residues. CDR3 DNA, as far as it was read: TGTGCCAGCAGTCAAGGGGACAGCTCCTAT. The encoded protein is CASSQGDSSY. The CDR3 in full is CASSQGDSSYEQYF.

On this clone: The listed genes are named as in mouse. The read terminates 4 residues ahead of where the CDR3 ends, so the germline J gene completes it. The chain employs TRBV19 and TRBJ2-1; TRBD2 matches 7 bases. J gave up 5 bases and V 2 bases, and 4 bases lay outside the gene matches. This CDR3 comprises 14 residues. Per germline, CDR1 FNHDT and CDR2 SITEND (reference sequence). The DNA read from the CDR3 is TGTGCCAGCAGTATTTGGGGGGAGCATGCT. Its translation is CASSIWGEHA. The full CDR3 protein is CASSIWGEHAEQFF.